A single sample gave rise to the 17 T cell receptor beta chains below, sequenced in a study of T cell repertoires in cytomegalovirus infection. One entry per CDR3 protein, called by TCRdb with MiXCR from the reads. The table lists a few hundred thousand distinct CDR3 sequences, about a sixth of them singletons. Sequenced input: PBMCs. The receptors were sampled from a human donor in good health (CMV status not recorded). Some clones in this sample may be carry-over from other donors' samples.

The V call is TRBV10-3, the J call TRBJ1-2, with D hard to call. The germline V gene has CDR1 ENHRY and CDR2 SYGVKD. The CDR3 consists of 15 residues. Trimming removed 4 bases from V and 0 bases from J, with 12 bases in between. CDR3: CAISGLPLANYGYTF. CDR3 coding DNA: TGTGCCATCAGTGGACTTCCCTTGGCTAACTATGGCTACACCTTC.

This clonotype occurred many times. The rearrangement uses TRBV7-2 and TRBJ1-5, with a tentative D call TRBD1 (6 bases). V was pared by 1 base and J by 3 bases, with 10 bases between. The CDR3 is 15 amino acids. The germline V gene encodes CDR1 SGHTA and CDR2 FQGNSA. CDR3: CASSLGRGHNQPQHF. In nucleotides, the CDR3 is TGTGCCAGCAGCTTAGGAAGGGGACACAATCAGCCCCAGCATTTT.

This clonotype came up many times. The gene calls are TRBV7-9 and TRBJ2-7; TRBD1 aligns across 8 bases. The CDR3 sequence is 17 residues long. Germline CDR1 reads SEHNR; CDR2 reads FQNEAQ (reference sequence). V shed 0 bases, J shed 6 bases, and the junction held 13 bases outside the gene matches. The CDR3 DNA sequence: TGTGCCAGCAGCTTAGCCGGGACAGGTCACACCCTAGCCGAGCAGTACTTC. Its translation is CASSLAGTGHTLAEQYF.

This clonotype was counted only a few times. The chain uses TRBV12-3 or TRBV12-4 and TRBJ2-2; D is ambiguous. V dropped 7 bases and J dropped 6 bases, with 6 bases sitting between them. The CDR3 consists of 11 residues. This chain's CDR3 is CASTMSGELFF. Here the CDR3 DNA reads TGTGCCAGCACAATGTCCGGGGAGCTGTTTTTT.

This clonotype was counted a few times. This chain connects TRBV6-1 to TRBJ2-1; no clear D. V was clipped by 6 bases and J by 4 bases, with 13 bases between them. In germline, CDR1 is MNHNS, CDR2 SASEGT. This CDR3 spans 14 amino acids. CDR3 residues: CASSDRGRYNEQFF. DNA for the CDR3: TGTGCCAGCAGCGACCGCGGACGGTACAATGAGCAGTTCTTC.

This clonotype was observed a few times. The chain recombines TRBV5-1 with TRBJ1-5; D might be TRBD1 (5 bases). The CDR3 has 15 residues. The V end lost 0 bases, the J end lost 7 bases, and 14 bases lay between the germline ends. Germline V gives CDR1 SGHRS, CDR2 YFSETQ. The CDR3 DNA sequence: TGCGCCAGCAGCTTGGAAGGGGCGCCGGGGCAGCCCCAGCATTTT. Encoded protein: CASSLEGAPGQPQHF.

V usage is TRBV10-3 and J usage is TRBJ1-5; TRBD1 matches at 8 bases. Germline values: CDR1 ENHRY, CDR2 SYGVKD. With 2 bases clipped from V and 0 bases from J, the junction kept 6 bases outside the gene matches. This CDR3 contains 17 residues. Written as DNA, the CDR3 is TGTGCCATCAGTGAGGGCCAGGGGGCAGGTAGCAATCAGCCCCAGCATTTT. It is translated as CAISEGQGAGSNQPQHF.

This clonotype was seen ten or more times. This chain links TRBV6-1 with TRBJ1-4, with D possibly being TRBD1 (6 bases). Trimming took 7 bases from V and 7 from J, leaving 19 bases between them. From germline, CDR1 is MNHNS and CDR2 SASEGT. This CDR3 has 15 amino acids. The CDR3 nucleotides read TGTGCCAGCAAACAAATCCAGGGGTTAGCTGAAAAACTGTTTTTT. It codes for CASKQIQGLAEKLFF.

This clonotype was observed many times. The CDR3 region is CASSLEPDRAGYNEQFF. CDR3 coding DNA: TGTGCCAGCAGCTTAGAGCCCGACAGGGCGGGCTACAATGAGCAGTTCTTC. The genes are TRBV7-8 and TRBJ2-1, with 7 bases that match TRBD1. In germline, CDR1 is SGHVS, CDR2 FQNEAQ. V gave up 1 base and J gave up 3 bases; unmatched junction bases: 9. This CDR3 contains 17 residues.

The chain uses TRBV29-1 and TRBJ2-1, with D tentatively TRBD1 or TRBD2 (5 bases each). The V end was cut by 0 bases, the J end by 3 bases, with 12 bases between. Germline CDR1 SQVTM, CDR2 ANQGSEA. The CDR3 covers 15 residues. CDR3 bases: TGCAGCGTTGAAGACCGGGACGGCTACTACAATGAGCAGTTCTTC. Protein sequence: CSVEDRDGYYNEQFF.

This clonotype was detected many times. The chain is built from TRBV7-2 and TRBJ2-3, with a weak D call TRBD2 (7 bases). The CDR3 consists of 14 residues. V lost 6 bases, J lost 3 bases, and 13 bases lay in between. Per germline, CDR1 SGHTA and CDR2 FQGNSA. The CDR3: CASRKGGSTDTQYF. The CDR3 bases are TGTGCCAGCAGGAAGGGGGGGAGTACAGATACGCAGTATTTT.

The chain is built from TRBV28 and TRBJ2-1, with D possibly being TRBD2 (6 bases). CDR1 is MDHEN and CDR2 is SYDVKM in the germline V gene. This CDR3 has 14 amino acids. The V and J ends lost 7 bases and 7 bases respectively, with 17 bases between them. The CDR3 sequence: CASTSAAGRNEQFF. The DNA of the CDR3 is TGTGCCAGCACATCTGCGGCGGGGAGGAATGAGCAGTTCTTC.

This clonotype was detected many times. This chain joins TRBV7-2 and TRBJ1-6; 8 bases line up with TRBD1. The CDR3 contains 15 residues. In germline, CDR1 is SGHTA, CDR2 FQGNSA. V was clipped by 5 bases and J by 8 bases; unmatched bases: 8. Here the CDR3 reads CASSDRTGSYSPLHF. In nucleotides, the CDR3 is TGTGCCAGCAGCGACCGGACAGGGAGCTATTCACCCCTCCACTTT.

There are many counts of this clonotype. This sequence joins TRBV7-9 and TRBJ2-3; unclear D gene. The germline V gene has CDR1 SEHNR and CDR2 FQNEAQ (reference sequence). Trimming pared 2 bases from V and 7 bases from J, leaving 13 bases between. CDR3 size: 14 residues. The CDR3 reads CASSLLLGINTQYF. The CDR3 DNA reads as TGTGCCAGCAGCTTACTTCTGGGAATAAATACGCAGTATTTT.

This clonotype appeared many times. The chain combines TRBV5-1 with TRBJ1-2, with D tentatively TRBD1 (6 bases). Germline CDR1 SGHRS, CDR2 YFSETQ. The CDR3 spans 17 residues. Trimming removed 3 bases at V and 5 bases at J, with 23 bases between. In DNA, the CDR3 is TGCGCCAGCAGCTCCCGACAGGCCGCGACTGGAGGGTATGGCTACACCTTC. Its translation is CASSSRQAATGGYGYTF.

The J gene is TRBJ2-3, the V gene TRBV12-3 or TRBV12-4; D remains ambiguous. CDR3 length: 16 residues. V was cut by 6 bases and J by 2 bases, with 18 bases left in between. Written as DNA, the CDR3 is TGTGCCAGCAGCCTTAGGGCCCGATACCCCACAGATACGCAGTATTTT. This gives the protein CASSLRARYPTDTQYF.

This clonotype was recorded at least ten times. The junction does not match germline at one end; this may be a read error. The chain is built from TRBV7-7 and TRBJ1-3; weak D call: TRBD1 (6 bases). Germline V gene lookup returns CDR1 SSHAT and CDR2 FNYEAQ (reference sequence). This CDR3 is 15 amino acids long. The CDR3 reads CASSLGHNPGNTIYF. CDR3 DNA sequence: TGTGCTAGCAGCTTGGGACACAACCCTGGAAACACCATATATTTT.